This T cell receptor (beta chain) was observed in a study of blood T cells in healthy people across ages. This clonotype has more than one count but fewer than ten. V shed 0 bases and J 0 bases; nucleotides not matched to a gene: 3. The CDR3 has 16 amino acids. The use of a sample-barcoded 5' primer and a J-beta primer mix characterized a second PCR of roughly 6 to 11 cycles. TCRdb recomputed calls from the 5' RACE reads with MiXCR, one row per CDR3 protein. The data contain about 930,000 distinct CDR3 sequences, around 29% of them singletons. This sample also belongs to another study, concerning T cells of mothers and their children. As reported in that work: cDNA was made from all extracted RNA, around 1.6 ug per 15 ul.

V is TRBV12-3 or TRBV12-4 and J is TRBJ2-3; 7 nucleotides align to TRBD2. The sequencing input was blood. The sequence derives from a woman aged 40 to 55 in good health. In nucleotides, the CDR3 is TGTGCCAGCAGTTTAGCGGCGGGGGTTAGCACAGATACGCAGTATTTT. This translates into CASSLAAGVSTDTQYF.